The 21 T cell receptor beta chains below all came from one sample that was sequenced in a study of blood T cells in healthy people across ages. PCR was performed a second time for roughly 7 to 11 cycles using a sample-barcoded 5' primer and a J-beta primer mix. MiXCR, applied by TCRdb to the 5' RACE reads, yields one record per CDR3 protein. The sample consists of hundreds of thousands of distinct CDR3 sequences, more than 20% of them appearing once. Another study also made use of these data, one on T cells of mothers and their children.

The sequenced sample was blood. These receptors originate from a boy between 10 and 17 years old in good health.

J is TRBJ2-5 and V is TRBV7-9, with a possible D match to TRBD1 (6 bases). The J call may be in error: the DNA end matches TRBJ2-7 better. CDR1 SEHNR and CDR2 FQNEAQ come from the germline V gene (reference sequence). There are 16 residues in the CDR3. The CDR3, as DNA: TGTGCCAGCAGCTTAAGGTCGGGGACATCACTCTACGAGCAGTACTTC. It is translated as CASSLRSGTSLYEQYF.

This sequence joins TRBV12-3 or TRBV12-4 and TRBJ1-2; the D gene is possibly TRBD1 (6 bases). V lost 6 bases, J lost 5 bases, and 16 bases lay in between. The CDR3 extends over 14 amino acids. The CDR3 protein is CASRPAGTTYGYTF. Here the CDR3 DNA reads TGTGCCAGCAGGCCCGCCGGGACAACTTATGGCTACACCTTC.

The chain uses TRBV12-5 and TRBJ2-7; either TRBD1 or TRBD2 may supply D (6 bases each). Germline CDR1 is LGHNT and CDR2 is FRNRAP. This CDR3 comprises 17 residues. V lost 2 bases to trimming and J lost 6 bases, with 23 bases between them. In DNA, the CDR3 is TGTGCTAGTGGTTTGTTCGACGGGGGCCTGCGTCTCGGCGAGCAGTACTTC. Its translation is CASGLFDGGLRLGEQYF.

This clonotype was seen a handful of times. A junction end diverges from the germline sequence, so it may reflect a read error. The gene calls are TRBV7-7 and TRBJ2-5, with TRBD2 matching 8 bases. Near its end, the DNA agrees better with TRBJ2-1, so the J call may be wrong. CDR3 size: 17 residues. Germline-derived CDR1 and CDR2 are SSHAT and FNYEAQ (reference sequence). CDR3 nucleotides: TGTGCTAGCAGCTTAGGCCGGGGGGGTCTGGGTTTGGATGAGCAGTTCTTC. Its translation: CASSLGRGGLGLDEQFF.

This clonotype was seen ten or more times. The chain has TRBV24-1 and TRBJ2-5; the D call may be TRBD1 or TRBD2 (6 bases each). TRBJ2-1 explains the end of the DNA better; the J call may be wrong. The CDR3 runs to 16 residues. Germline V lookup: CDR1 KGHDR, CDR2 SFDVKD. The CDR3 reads CATSDLTGDNHNEQFF. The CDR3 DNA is TGTGCCACCAGTGATCTCACGGGGGACAACCACAATGAGCAGTTCTTC.

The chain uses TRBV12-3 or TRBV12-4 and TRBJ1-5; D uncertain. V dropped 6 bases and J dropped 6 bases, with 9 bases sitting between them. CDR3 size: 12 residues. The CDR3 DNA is TGTGCCAGCAGAATGGCCGGTCAGCCCCAGCATTTT. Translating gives CASRMAGQPQHF.

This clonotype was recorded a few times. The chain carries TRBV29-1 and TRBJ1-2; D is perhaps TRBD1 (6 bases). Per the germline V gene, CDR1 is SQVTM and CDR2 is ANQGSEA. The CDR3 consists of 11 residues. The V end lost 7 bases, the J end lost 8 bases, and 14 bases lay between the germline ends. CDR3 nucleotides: TGCAGCGACGGTAGGGGGGAGGGCTACACCTTC. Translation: CSDGRGEGYTF.

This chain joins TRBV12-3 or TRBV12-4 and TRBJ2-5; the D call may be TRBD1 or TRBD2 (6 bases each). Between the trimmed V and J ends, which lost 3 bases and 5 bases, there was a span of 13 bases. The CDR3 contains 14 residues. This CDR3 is CASSFRGRAETQYF. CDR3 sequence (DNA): TGTGCCAGCAGTTTCCGGGGGCGGGCGGAGACCCAGTACTTC.

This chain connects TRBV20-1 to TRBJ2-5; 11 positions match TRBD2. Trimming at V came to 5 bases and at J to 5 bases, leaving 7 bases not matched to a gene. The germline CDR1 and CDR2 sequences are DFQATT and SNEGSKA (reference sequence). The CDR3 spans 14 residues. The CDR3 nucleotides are TGCAGTGCTCAGACTAGCGGGGTTTCGGAGACCCAGTACTTC. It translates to CSAQTSGVSETQYF.

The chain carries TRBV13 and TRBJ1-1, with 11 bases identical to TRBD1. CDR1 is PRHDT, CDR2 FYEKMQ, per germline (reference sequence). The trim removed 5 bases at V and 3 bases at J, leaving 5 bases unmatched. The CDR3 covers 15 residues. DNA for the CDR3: TGTGCCAGCAGCCCTGAGGACAGGGGGCACACTGAAGCTTTCTTT. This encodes CASSPEDRGHTEAFF. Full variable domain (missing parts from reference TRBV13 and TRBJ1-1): AAGVIQSPRHLIKEKRETATLKCYPIPRHDTVYWYQQGPGQDPQFLISFYEKMQSDKGSIPDRFSAQQFSDYHSELNMSSLELGDSALYFCASSPEDRGHTEAFFGQGTRLTVV.

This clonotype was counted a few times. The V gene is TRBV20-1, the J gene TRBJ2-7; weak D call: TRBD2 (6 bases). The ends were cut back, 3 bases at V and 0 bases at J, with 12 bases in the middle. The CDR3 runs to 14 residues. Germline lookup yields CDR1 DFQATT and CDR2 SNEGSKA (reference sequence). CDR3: CSASPGLYSYEQYF. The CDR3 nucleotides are TGCAGTGCTAGTCCGGGACTCTACTCCTACGAGCAGTACTTC.

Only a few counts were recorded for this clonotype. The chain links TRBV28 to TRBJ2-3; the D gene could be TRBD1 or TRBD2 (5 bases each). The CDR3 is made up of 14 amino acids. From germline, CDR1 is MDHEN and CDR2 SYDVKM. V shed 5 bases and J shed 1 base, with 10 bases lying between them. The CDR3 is CASSQGPRTDTQYF. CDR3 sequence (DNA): TGTGCCAGCAGTCAGGGACCCCGCACAGATACGCAGTATTTT.

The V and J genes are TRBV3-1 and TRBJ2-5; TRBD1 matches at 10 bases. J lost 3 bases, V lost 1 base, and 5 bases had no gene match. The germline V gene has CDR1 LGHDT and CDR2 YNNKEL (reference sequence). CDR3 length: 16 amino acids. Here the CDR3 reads CASSQGDRGPEETQYF. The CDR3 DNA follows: TGTGCCAGCAGCCAAGGGGACAGGGGTCCCGAAGAGACCCAGTACTTC.

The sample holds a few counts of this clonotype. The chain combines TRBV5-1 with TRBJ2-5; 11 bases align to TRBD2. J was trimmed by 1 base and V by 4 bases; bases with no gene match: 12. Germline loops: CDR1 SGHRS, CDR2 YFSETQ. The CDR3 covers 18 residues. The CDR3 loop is CASSADPSGRPLQETQYF. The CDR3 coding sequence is TGCGCCAGCAGCGCGGACCCTAGCGGGAGGCCACTCCAAGAGACCCAGTACTTC.

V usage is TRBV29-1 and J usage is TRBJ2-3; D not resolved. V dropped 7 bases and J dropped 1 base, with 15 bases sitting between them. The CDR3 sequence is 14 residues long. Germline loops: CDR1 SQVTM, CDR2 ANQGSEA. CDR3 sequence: CSGVGSKGTDTQYF. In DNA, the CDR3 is TGCAGCGGGGTTGGATCCAAGGGCACAGATACGCAGTATTTT.

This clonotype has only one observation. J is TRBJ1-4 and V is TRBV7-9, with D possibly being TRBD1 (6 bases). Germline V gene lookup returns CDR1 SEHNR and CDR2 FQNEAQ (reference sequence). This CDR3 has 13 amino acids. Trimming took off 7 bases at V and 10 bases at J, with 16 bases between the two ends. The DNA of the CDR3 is TGTGCCAGCACCATAGGGACATCTGGAAAACTGTTTTTT. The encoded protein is CASTIGTSGKLFF.

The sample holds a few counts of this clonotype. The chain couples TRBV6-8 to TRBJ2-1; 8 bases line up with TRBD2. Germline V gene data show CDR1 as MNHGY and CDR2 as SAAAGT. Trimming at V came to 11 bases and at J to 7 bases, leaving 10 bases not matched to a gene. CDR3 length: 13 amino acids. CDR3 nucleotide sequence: TGTGCCCCCGGGACTAGAGGAAATAATGAGCAGTTCTTC. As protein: CAPGTRGNNEQFF.

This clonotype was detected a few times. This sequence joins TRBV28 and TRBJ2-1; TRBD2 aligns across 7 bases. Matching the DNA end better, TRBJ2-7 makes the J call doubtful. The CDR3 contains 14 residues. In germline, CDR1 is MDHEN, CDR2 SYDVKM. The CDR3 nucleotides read TGTGCCAGCAGTCTCTCGCTAGCGGCCTACGAGCAGTACTTC. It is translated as CASSLSLAAYEQYF.

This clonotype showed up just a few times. The CDR3 DNA follows: TGTGCCAGCAGCAAAGGGCCTCCCAACACCGGGGAGCTGTTTTTT. Encoded protein: CASSKGPPNTGELFF. The gene calls are TRBV28 and TRBJ2-2; D is uncertain. This CDR3 is built from 15 residues. V lost 6 bases to trimming and J lost 2 bases, with 13 bases between them. Germline CDR1 MDHEN, CDR2 SYDVKM.

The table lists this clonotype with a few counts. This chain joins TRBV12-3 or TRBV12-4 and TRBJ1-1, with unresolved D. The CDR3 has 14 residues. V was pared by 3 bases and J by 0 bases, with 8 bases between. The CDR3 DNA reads TGTGCCAGCAGTTTCCAGGCTTTGAACACTGAAGCTTTCTTT. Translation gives CASSFQALNTEAFF.

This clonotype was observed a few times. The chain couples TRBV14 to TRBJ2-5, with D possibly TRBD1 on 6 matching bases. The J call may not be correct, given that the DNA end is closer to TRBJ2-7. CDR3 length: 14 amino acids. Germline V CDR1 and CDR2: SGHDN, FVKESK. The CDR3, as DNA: TGTGCCAGCAGCCACCCACCGCCCAGGGGCGAGCAGTACTTC. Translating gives CASSHPPPRGEQYF.